This is a list of T cell receptor beta chains from one sample in a study of neoadjuvant anti-PD-1 for oral cavity cancer. The method was immunoSEQ multiplex PCR; TCRdb's version includes in-frame clones alone and lacks a portion of them. This table holds 10,000 or so clones, approximately 70% found once. Sequenced material: tumor tissue, taken before nivolumab (anti-PD-1) treatment. These TCRs come from a person aged 40 to 85 with oral cavity squamous cell carcinoma. The CDR3 runs from the conserved cysteine through the conserved F or W. A D gene is named only where the DNA matches it firmly. Not all rows give a size; the values are once, few, many and, for expanded clones, a class.

clone_size d_call j_call v_call cdr3_aa cdr3_nt
- TRBD2 TRBJ2-2 TRBV19 CASSIGFGRVGTGELFF TGTGCCAGTAGTATCGGGTTCGGGAGGGTAGGGACCGGGGAGCTGTTTTTT
- - TRBJ1-1 TRBV7-9 CASSAPGTWNTEAFF TGTGCCAGCAGCGCCCCCGGGACCTGGAACACTGAAGCTTTCTTT
- - TRBJ1-4 TRBV7-2 CASSVNPATNEKLFF TGTGCCAGCAGCGTTAACCCCGCAACTAATGAAAAACTGTTTTTT
- - TRBJ2-3 TRBV7-2 CASSLVGGTSTDTQYF TGTGCCAGCAGCTTAGTGGGCGGGACGAGCACAGATACGCAGTATTTT
few TRBD1 TRBJ1-1 TRBV28 CASSTPGQGASTEAFF TGTGCCAGCAGTACCCCGGGACAGGGGGCGAGCACTGAAGCTTTCTTT
- - TRBJ1-5 TRBV18 CASSPGQNQPQHF TGTGCCAGCTCACCGGGTCAGAATCAGCCCCAGCATTTT
few - TRBJ2-2 TRBV7-3 CASREKRNTGELFF TGTGCCAGCAGAGAGAAACGGAACACCGGGGAGCTGTTTTTT
- TRBD1 TRBJ2-1 TRBV19 CASSRQGGNNEQFF TGTGCCAGTAGCCGACAGGGGGGGAACAATGAGCAGTTCTTC
- TRBD1 TRBJ2-7 TRBV5-1 CASSVGTGYTYEQYF TGCGCCAGCAGCGTAGGGACAGGTTATACCTACGAGCAGTACTTC
- - TRBJ2-7 TRBV27 CASSLTVREIYEQYF TGTGCCAGCAGTTTGACCGTAAGGGAAATCTACGAGCAGTACTTC
few - TRBJ1-1 TRBV5-5 CASSLQASNTEAFF TGTGCCAGCAGCTTGCAGGCTTCGAACACTGAAGCTTTCTTT
- - TRBJ2-5 TRBV7-2 CASSLYSETQYF TGTGCCAGCAGCTTATATTCTGAGACCCAGTACTTC
- TRBD1 TRBJ1-1 TRBV18 CASSLYRGNTEAFF TGTGCCAGCTCACTATACAGGGGGAACACTGAAGCTTTCTTT
- TRBD1 TRBJ1-3 TRBV5-4 CASSLEWQGAGNTIYF TGTGCCAGCAGCTTGGAATGGCAGGGGGCTGGAAACACCATATATTTT
- - TRBJ2-7 TRBV5-1 CASSLFSGGFGDEQYF TGCGCCAGCAGCTTGTTTAGCGGAGGGTTTGGGGACGAGCAGTACTTC
once - TRBJ1-1 TRBV5-1 CASSDGGGGTEAFF TGCGCCAGCAGCGACGGGGGCGGGGGCACTGAAGCTTTCTTT
- - TRBJ1-2 TRBV11-2 CASSSSSRGSYGYTF TGTGCCAGCAGCTCCAGTTCGCGGGGGAGCTATGGCTACACCTTC
- TRBD1 TRBJ2-1 TRBV27 CASRRTGVIYNEQFF TGTGCCAGCAGGAGGACAGGGGTCATCTACAATGAGCAGTTCTTC
- - TRBJ2-7 TRBV7-2 CASSRGTARSEQYF TGTGCCAGCAGCCGGGGGACGGCTCGCTCCGAGCAGTACTTC
- - TRBJ2-6 TRBV19 CASGFAGANVLTF TGTGCCAGTGGTTTTGCTGGGGCCAACGTCCTGACTTTC
- - TRBJ1-4 TRBV19 CASSIGGGIHEKLFF TGTGCCAGTAGTATAGGCGGGGGGATCCATGAAAAACTGTTTTTT
- - TRBJ1-1 TRBV14 CASSQNWGTEAFF TGTGCCAGCAGCCAAAATTGGGGCACTGAAGCTTTCTTT
once - TRBJ2-6 TRBV5-1 CASSLSVRSGANVLTF TGCGCCAGCAGCTTGTCAGTTCGGTCCGGGGCCAACGTCCTGACTTTC
- - TRBJ2-2 TRBV19 CASRSRGAGELFF TGTGCCAGTAGGTCCAGGGGTGCCGGGGAGCTGTTTTTT
- - TRBJ2-6 TRBV30 CAWSVALSGANVLTF TGTGCCTGGAGTGTAGCCCTCTCTGGGGCCAACGTCCTGACTTTC
- TRBD1 TRBJ2-7 TRBV5-1 CASSLDRGDEQYF TGCGCCAGCAGCCTGGACAGGGGAGACGAGCAGTACTTC